Listed below are T cell receptor beta chains from one sample, sequenced in a study of blood T cell repertoires in COVID-19. Clones were read by immunoSEQ multiplex PCR, and TCRdb kept only the in-frame ones, dropping some. Of some 220,000 clones in the sample, approximately 85% are singletons; the top ten hold about 2.4%. Sequenced material: peripheral blood. These receptors all stem from a woman aged 70-85 years with COVID-19, enrolled during active disease. Both conserved end residues are part of each CDR3. D genes are given only for firm matches. Clone size is stated in some rows and not others, as once, few, many or a class when expanded.

j_call v_call clone_size d_call cdr3_nt cdr3_aa
TRBJ1-2 TRBV28 . . TGTGCCAGCAGCCCCCCCCCGGATTGGAGCTATGGCTACACCTTC CASSPPPDWSYGYTF
TRBJ2-5 TRBV24-1 . . TGTGCCACCAGTGATTCCAGGCAGGGTGGGGAGACCCAGTACTTC CATSDSRQGGETQYF
TRBJ2-7 TRBV2 . TRBD2 TGTGCCAGCGAGGGACTAGCGGATCCCTACGAGCAGTACTTC CASEGLADPYEQYF
TRBJ2-2 TRBV5-1 few . TGCGCCAGCAGAAAACAGGGGACTTATTGGGAGCTGTTTTTT CASRKQGTYWELFF
TRBJ1-1 TRBV7-9 . TRBD1 TGTGCCAGCAGCCTCGGGCTGACAGGGACCCTGATCACTGAAGCTTTCTTT CASSLGLTGTLITEAFF
TRBJ2-1 TRBV15 few TRBD2 TGTGCCACCAGCTTCCCCAGCGGGGCCGTTCCCTACAATGAGCAGTTCTTC CATSFPSGAVPYNEQFF
TRBJ2-3 TRBV19 . . TGTGCCAGTAGCCTAAGTACGAGCGGGAGCACAGATACGCAGTATTTT CASSLSTSGSTDTQYF
TRBJ2-7 TRBV7-9 . TRBD1 TGTGCCAGCAGCTTAACTACCGGGACAGGGACTTCCTACGAGCAGTACTTC CASSLTTGTGTSYEQYF
TRBJ1-2 TRBV11-2 . . TGTGCCAGCAGCTTAGAACAGGAGTATGGCTACACCTTC CASSLEQEYGYTF
TRBJ1-1 TRBV11-2 . . TGTGCCAGCAGCTTAGGCGGGGAAGCTTTCTTT CASSLGGEAFF
TRBJ1-6 TRBV19 . TRBD1 TGTGCCAGTACCCGACTCCCCAGGGACAGGAATAATTCACCCCTCCACTTT CASTRLPRDRNNSPLHF
TRBJ1-1 TRBV4-1 . . TGCGCCAGCAGCCCTGAAGGCAGACGCGGGGGGAACACTGAAGCTTTCTTT CASSPEGRRGGNTEAFF
TRBJ1-1 TRBV5-6 . TRBD1 TGTGCCAGCAGCTTGGAGGACAGGCGGTCGTGGGGAGAAGCTTTCTTT CASSLEDRRSWGEAFF
TRBJ1-1 TRBV6-5 . . TGTGCCAGCAGCCAACCCGGGGTCCGTGGCACTGAAGCTTTCTTT CASSQPGVRGTEAFF
TRBJ2-7 TRBV4-1 . . TGCGCCAGCAGCCAAGGGATGGCAGGGAACGAGCAGTACTTC CASSQGMAGNEQYF
TRBJ2-7 TRBV27 . TRBD1 TGTGCCAGCAGTTATGGCAGGGGGTATTCCTACGAGCAGTACTTC CASSYGRGYSYEQYF
TRBJ2-4 TRBV29-1 once . TGCAGCTGGCAGGAGGGGGCAGGCAAAAACATTCAGTACTTC CSWQEGAGKNIQYF
TRBJ1-5 TRBV7-8 . . TGTGCCAGCAGCTTAGATTTGCGGGAACCTCATAGCAATCAGCCCCAGCATTTT CASSLDLREPHSNQPQHF
TRBJ1-1 TRBV29-1 . . TGCAGCGTTCCCGCGAGCACTGAAGCTTTCTTT CSVPASTEAFF
TRBJ1-1 TRBV29-1 once . TGCAGTCACTCAGGGGAAGGTACTGAAGCTTTCTTT CSHSGEGTEAFF
TRBJ2-7 TRBV4-1 . . TGCGCCAGCAGCCAAGTAATGGACAGTCACTCCTACGAGCAGTACTTC CASSQVMDSHSYEQYF
TRBJ2-2 TRBV6-5 . TRBD1 TGTGCCAGCACTCAGGGGGCGAACACCGGGGAGCTGTTTTTT CASTQGANTGELFF
TRBJ2-3 TRBV4-2 . TRBD1 TGTGCCAGCAGCCAAGAGGGACAGGGTCTCACAGATACGCAGTATTTT CASSQEGQGLTDTQYF
TRBJ2-2 TRBV5-1 once TRBD1 TGCGCCAGCAGCGGTGGAGGCGGAGGACAGGGCGGCACCGGGGAGCTGTTTTTT CASSGGGGGQGGTGELFF
TRBJ1-2 TRBV3-1/TRBV3-2 . . TGTGCCAGCAGCCAGGGGGCAGGGGCTAACTATGGCTACACCTTC CASSQGAGANYGYTF
TRBJ2-2 TRBV7-3 . TRBD2 TGTGCCAGCAGCGTATCAAGATGGGACTACTCTAACACCGGGGAGCTGTTTTTT CASSVSRWDYSNTGELFF
TRBJ1-2 TRBV24-1 few TRBD1 TGTGCCACCAGTGATACTCCCTCGGGGACAGGGGTTGTCTACACCTTC CATSDTPSGTGVVYTF
TRBJ2-7 TRBV5-4 few . TGTGCCAGCAGCAAAGGTGGAGGCAGATCGGAAGAGCAGTACTTC CASSKGGGRSEEQYF
TRBJ1-5 TRBV5-6 . TRBD1 TGTGCCAGCAGCTTTTGGACAGGTGGAGGCAATCAGCCCCAGCATTTT CASSFWTGGGNQPQHF
TRBJ2-1 TRBV7-7 . . TGTGCTAGCAGCCCAGCGGGCTACAGCGGCAATGAGCAGTTCTTC CASSPAGYSGNEQFF
TRBJ1-4 TRBV13 . . TGTGCCAGCAGCCGAACAAATGAAAAACTGTTTTTT CASSRTNEKLFF
TRBJ2-7 TRBV18 . TRBD1 TGTGCCAGCTCACTAGGCCCGGACAGGGGTGGTTACGAGCAGTACTTC CASSLGPDRGGYEQYF
TRBJ1-2 TRBV19 few . TGTGCCAGTAGTATAGATGGAACAGGATATAACTATGGCTACACCTTC CASSIDGTGYNYGYTF
TRBJ1-2 TRBV19 . TRBD1 TGTGCCAGTAGACGTGGGACAGATTATAACTATGGCTACACCTTC CASRRGTDYNYGYTF
TRBJ2-3 TRBV6-2/TRBV6-3 . . TGTGCCAGCAGCGAACCTAGCGTTACGCAGTATTTT CASSEPSVTQYF